This TCR beta chain derives from a study of cytomegalovirus exposure and HLA in healthy donors. General observations from the study: Later, an analysis showed that TCR beta chains associated with HLA were more clonally expanded than others that were equally common.

Germline loops: CDR1 GTSNPN, CDR2 SVGIG (reference sequence). The CDR3 loop spans 11 amino acids. Trimming left V 8 bases short and J 5 bases short, with 11 bases between. Both 60 Vbeta primers and 13 Jbeta primers went into the PCR. The repertoire was sequenced with immunoSEQ multiplex PCR; TCRdb's copy has only in-frame clones and lacks some. The sample consists of about 67,000 clones, approximately 67% of them appearing once. Turning to this clone: As yet, its antigen is unknown.

This TCR derives from a woman between 25 and 40 years old in good health and CMV-seronegative. The specimen was PBMCs. The rearrangement links TRBV30 to TRBJ2-3; no definite D call. CDR3 bases: TGTGCCAGCCGAACTTTAGATACGCAGTATTTT. This gives the protein CASRTLDTQYF. The complete variable domain, with remaining parts taken from reference TRBV30 and TRBJ2-3, reads SQTIHQWPATLVQPVGSPLSLECTVEGTSNPNLYWYRQAAGRGLQLLFYSVGIGQISSEVPQNLSASRPQDRQFILSSKKLLLSDSGFYLCASRTLDTQYFGPGTRLTVL.